What follows are 27 T cell receptor beta chains derived from one specimen sequenced in a study of T-cell reconstitution after alpha-beta-depleted transplantation in children. Unique molecular identifiers were incorporated during preparation of the TCRbeta library. TCRdb re-analysed the PCR reads in MiXCR, keeping a single row per CDR3 protein. In the table there are 480,000 or so distinct CDR3 sequences, about 10% of which are singletons. The sequencing here drew on PBMCs, taken before TCRalphabeta/CD19-depleted stem cell transplant. The receptors here all came from a child aged 2 to 10 with inherited bone marrow failure, due to receive a stem cell transplant.

This clonotype was counted at least ten times. The chain uses TRBV9 and TRBJ2-3; D uncertain. Germline V gene lookup returns CDR1 SGDLS and CDR2 YYNGEE. V shed 5 bases and J shed 2 bases, with 9 bases lying between them. There are 13 residues in the CDR3. For the CDR3, the DNA is TGTGCCAGCAGTGCTCCCATCACAGATACGCAGTATTTT. As protein: CASSAPITDTQYF.

The V gene is TRBV18, the J gene TRBJ2-1; 9 bases line up with TRBD2. The CDR3 runs to 15 residues. CDR1 and CDR2 (germline): KGHSH, LQKENI. V dropped 3 bases and J dropped 8; count of bases not matched to a gene: 8. In nucleotides, the CDR3 is TGTGCCAGCTCACCCTCGATAGCGGGGGCCGATGAGCAGTTCTTC. Translating it yields CASSPSIAGADEQFF.

The rearrangement joins TRBV27 to TRBJ2-1; 7 positions agree with TRBD2. Unmatched junction bases numbered 7, after V lost 4 bases and J lost 7 bases. Germline CDR1 is MNHEY and CDR2 is SMNVEV (reference sequence). The CDR3 consists of 14 residues. CDR3 nucleotides: TGTGCCAGCAGTTCACAACTAGCGCCGAATGAGCAGTTCTTC. As protein: CASSSQLAPNEQFF.

Concerning this clonotype itself: Since a much larger clone is just one base distant, this may be a read error. The rearrangement joins TRBV19 to TRBJ2-6, with D perhaps TRBD1 or TRBD2 (5 bases each). CDR3 size: 15 residues. The V gene's germline CDR1 is LNHDA and CDR2 SQIVND (reference sequence). CDR3 amino acids: CASRSGRPGAKVLTF. CDR3 bases: TGTGCCAGTAGGTCTGGGAGACCTGGGGCCAAAGTCCTGACTTTC.

Worth noting for this clonotype: The germline gene is not matched at one end of the junction; a read error may be the cause. This chain links TRBV29-1 with TRBJ2-2; D may correspond to TRBD1 or TRBD2 (5 bases each). CDR1 is SQVTM and CDR2 is ANQGSEA in the germline V gene. The CDR3 consists of 15 residues. The CDR3: CSVVERVGHTGERFF. CDR3 nucleotides: TGCAGCGTAGTCGAGAGAGTGGGGCACACCGGGGAGCGGTTTTTT.

V usage is TRBV19 and J usage is TRBJ1-2; no clear D. The CDR3 contains 15 residues. Trimming removed 2 bases at V and 5 bases at J, with 15 bases between. Germline CDR1 and CDR2: LNHDA and SQIVND (reference sequence). The CDR3 DNA is TGTGCCAGTAGTATACTCCCGGTAACTGATTATGGCTACACCTTC. Translated: CASSILPVTDYGYTF. Complete variable domain (other parts from reference TRBV19 and TRBJ1-2): DGGITQSPKYLFRKEGQNVTLSCEQNLNHDAMYWYRQDPGQGLRLIYYSQIVNDFQKGDIAEGYSVSREKKESFPLTVTSAQKNPTAFYLCASSILPVTDYGYTFGSGTRLTVV.

This clonotype has a count of ten or more. The J gene is TRBJ2-7, the V gene TRBV12-3 or TRBV12-4, with D maybe TRBD2 (5 bases). V shed 4 bases and J shed 1 base, with 11 bases lying between them. The CDR3 is made up of 14 amino acids. Here the CDR3 reads CASSSPAVSYEQYF. Here the CDR3 DNA reads TGTGCCAGCAGTTCCCCAGCGGTTTCCTACGAGCAGTACTTC.

This sequence joins TRBV3-1 and TRBJ2-3, with TRBD2 matching over 10 bases. Germline V gives CDR1 LGHDT, CDR2 YNNKEL (reference sequence). The CDR3 extends over 20 amino acids. Unmatched junction bases numbered 18, after V lost 0 bases and J lost 6 bases. DNA for the CDR3: TGTGCCAGCAGCCAAGATCGATCCAGCGGGAGGGCCGAAGGCTCCGATACGCAGTATTTT. Translating it yields CASSQDRSSGRAEGSDTQYF.

In this sample, this clonotype turned up many times. The rearrangement joins TRBV28 to TRBJ2-7; no reliable D call. Trimming pared 6 bases from V and 3 bases from J, leaving 3 bases between. The CDR3 consists of 10 residues. Germline CDR1 MDHEN, CDR2 SYDVKM. CDR3 loop: CASSGYEQYF. DNA of the CDR3: TGTGCCAGCAGCGGCTACGAGCAGTACTTC. The full variable domain, completed using reference TRBV28 and TRBJ2-7, is DVKVTQSSRYLVKRTGEKVFLECVQDMDHENMFWYRQDPGLGLRLIYFSYDVKMKEKGDIPEGYSVSREKKERFSLILESASTNQTSMYLCASSGYEQYFGPGTRLTVT.

This clonotype was found many times. The gene calls are TRBV5-1 and TRBJ1-1, with D maybe TRBD1 (6 bases). The V gene lost 2 bases and the J gene lost 8 bases, with 10 bases spanning the gap. Germline values: CDR1 SGHRS, CDR2 YFSETQ. CDR3 length: 12 residues. Written as DNA, the CDR3 is TGCGCCAGCAGCTTTACGGACAGAGAAGCTTTCTTT. It codes for CASSFTDREAFF.

The rearrangement joins TRBV27 to TRBJ2-5; TRBD1 matches at 7 bases. The V segment lost 0 bases and the J segment 2 bases; nucleotides outside the gene matches: 3. The CDR3 extends over 15 amino acids. From germline, CDR1 is MNHEY and CDR2 SMNVEV (reference sequence). In DNA form, the CDR3 reads TGTGCCAGCAGTTTATCACAGGGGTGGCAAGAGACCCAGTACTTC. It codes for CASSLSQGWQETQYF.

In regard to this clonotype: A single base separates this from a much larger clone, so it may be a read error. The genes are TRBV10-3 and TRBJ2-1; TRBD2 matches 15 bases. Germline CDR1 reads ENHRY; CDR2 reads SYGVKD. CDR3 size: 16 residues. This chain's CDR3 is CAISRRTSGRGDDQFF. In DNA, the CDR3 is TGTGCCATCAGTAGACGGACTAGCGGGAGGGGCGATGACCAGTTCTTC.

The sample holds many counts of this clonotype. The rearrangement joins TRBV27 to TRBJ2-7; the match to TRBD1 covers 9 bases. Unmatched junction bases numbered 6, after V lost 2 bases and J lost 7 bases. Germline CDR1 reads MNHEY; CDR2 reads SMNVEV (reference sequence). CDR3 size: 14 residues. CDR3: CASSLHRGQGEQYF. The CDR3 DNA reads TGTGCCAGCAGTTTACATCGCGGACAGGGGGAGCAGTACTTC.

This clonotype has just a few counts. The chain has TRBV11-2 and TRBJ2-7; no definite D call. The CDR3 extends over 13 amino acids. The germline V gene encodes CDR1 SGHAT and CDR2 FQNNGV. V dropped 2 bases and J dropped 4 bases, with 9 bases sitting between them. As DNA, the CDR3 is TGTGCCAGCAGCTTAACTGCGAAATACGAGCAGTACTTC. Protein: CASSLTAKYEQYF. Based on the CDR3 plus reference TRBV11-2 and TRBJ2-7, the full variable domain is EAGVAQSPRYKIIEKRQSVAFWCNPISGHATLYWYQQILGQGPKLLIQFQNNGVVDDSQLPKDRFSAERLKGVDSTLKIQPAKLEDSAVYLCASSLTAKYEQYFGPGTRLTVT.

Concerning this clonotype itself: One junction end disagrees with the germline gene, perhaps due to a read error. The rearrangement uses TRBV3-1 and TRBJ2-3; D assignment may be TRBD1 or TRBD2 (6 bases each). The CDR3 is 18 residues long. CDR1 is LGHDT and CDR2 is YNNKEL in the germline V gene (reference sequence). The CDR3 is CASSEEAPGGWGTDTQYF. CDR3 nucleotides: TGTGCCAGCAGCGAAGAAGCCCCCGGGGGCTGGGGCACAGATACGCAGTATTTT.

This clonotype was seen a handful of times. This chain connects TRBV27 to TRBJ1-1; D ambiguous. The ends were cut back, 5 bases at V and 4 bases at J, with 14 bases in the middle. This CDR3 region has 14 residues. CDR1 is MNHEY, CDR2 SMNVEV, per germline (reference sequence). CDR3 loop: CASSLPSRATEAFF. The CDR3 region has the DNA TGTGCCAGCAGTCTGCCTTCTAGGGCCACTGAAGCTTTCTTT.

There are many counts of this clonotype. For the CDR3, the DNA is TGTGCCAGCAGCTTCCGGGACGAAACCCACGAGCAGTACTTC. Its protein product is CASSFRDETHEQYF. The rearrangement joins TRBV27 to TRBJ2-7; D is possibly TRBD1 or TRBD2 (5 bases each). This CDR3 has 14 amino acids. V dropped 6 bases and J dropped 5 bases, with 17 bases sitting between them. Germline V gene lookup returns CDR1 MNHEY and CDR2 SMNVEV (reference sequence).

The table lists this clonotype with many counts. The rearrangement uses TRBV6-1 and TRBJ2-5; TRBD1 matches at 8 bases. Germline-derived CDR1 and CDR2 are MNHNS and SASEGT. The CDR3 runs 16 residues. With 10 bases clipped from V and 4 bases from J, the junction kept 17 bases outside the gene matches. DNA for the CDR3: TGTGCCACCGGAAGATTTACGGACAGGGAGGCAGAGACCCAGTACTTC. It is translated as CATGRFTDREAETQYF.

Many counts were recorded for this clonotype. The CDR3 nucleotides read TGTGCCACCAGTGACTCCGGGACTAGCGGGTACGAGCAGTACTTC. It yields the protein CATSDSGTSGYEQYF. The chain links TRBV24-1 to TRBJ2-7; 12 nucleotides align to TRBD2. Trimming at V came to 4 bases and at J to 4 bases, leaving 4 bases not matched to a gene. CDR3 size: 15 residues. Germline loops: CDR1 KGHDR, CDR2 SFDVKD.

Details on this clonotype: Just one base apart from a much larger clone, this may be a read error. This chain connects TRBV20-1 to TRBJ2-1; 10 bases map to TRBD2. The germline gives CDR1 DFQATT, CDR2 SNEGSKA (reference sequence). With 4 bases clipped from V and 7 bases from J, the junction kept 7 bases outside the gene matches. The CDR3 runs 14 residues. The CDR3 region is CSAKSLAGDNEQFF. As DNA, the CDR3 is TGCAGTGCTAAGAGTCTAGCGGGAGATAATGAGCAGTTCTTC.

This clonotype was detected ten times or more. This chain links TRBV7-9 with TRBJ2-3; 8 bases align to TRBD1. V lost 10 bases, J lost 4 bases, and 10 bases stayed unmatched. Germline lookup yields CDR1 SEHNR and CDR2 FQNEAQ (reference sequence). The CDR3 is 14 residues long. The chain's CDR3 is CAILDRESADTQYF. CDR3 nucleotide sequence: TGTGCCATCCTGGACAGGGAGAGCGCAGATACGCAGTATTTT.

V usage is TRBV9 and J usage is TRBJ1-4; 8 bases line up with TRBD1. CDR3 length: 15 amino acids. Germline-derived CDR1 and CDR2 are SGDLS and YYNGEE. V trimming: 0 bases; J trimming: 10 bases; junction bases outside the gene matches: 8. The CDR3 DNA reads as TGTGCCAGCAGCGTAGGTCCCCACAGGGGGGGAAAACTGTTTTTT. As protein: CASSVGPHRGGKLFF.

This clonotype was counted ten times or more. The chain joins TRBV7-2 to TRBJ2-1, with D possibly called TRBD1 or TRBD2 (6 bases each). This CDR3 contains 15 residues. V was pared by 3 bases and J by 7 bases, with 16 bases between. Germline CDR1 is SGHTA and CDR2 is FQGNSA. For the CDR3, the DNA is TGTGCCAGCAGCTTCCGTAGCGGAGGGGGTAATGAGCAGTTCTTC. Its protein is CASSFRSGGGNEQFF.

This clonotype appeared many times. This chain uses TRBV15 with TRBJ2-5; D is undetermined. The germline gives CDR1 LNHNV, CDR2 YYDKDF (reference sequence). The CDR3 spans 13 residues. V lost 0 bases, J lost 5 bases, and 7 bases lay in between. This chain's CDR3 is CATSRDLRETQYF. CDR3 nucleotide sequence: TGTGCCACCAGCAGAGATCTCCGGGAGACCCAGTACTTC.

This clonotype showed up many times. The chain's CDR3 is CASSEGVYGYTF. As DNA, the CDR3 is TGTGCCAGCAGTGAAGGGGTCTATGGCTACACCTTC. V usage is TRBV2 and J usage is TRBJ1-2, with D unresolved. Germline lookup yields CDR1 SNHLY and CDR2 FYNNEI. V shed 1 base and J shed 4 bases, with 4 bases lying between them. The CDR3 spans 12 residues.

This sequence joins TRBV7-2 and TRBJ2-1, with 7 nucleotides matching TRBD1. The ends lost 4 bases at V and 8 bases at J; junction bases unmatched: 11. From germline, CDR1 is SGHTA and CDR2 FQGNSA. The CDR3 totals 15 residues. The CDR3 sequence is CASSSPTRQGDEQFF. In DNA form, the CDR3 reads TGTGCCAGCAGCTCCCCAACCCGACAGGGCGATGAGCAGTTCTTC.

As concerns this clonotype: With a much larger clone just one base away, this may be a read error. This chain joins TRBV9 and TRBJ2-7, with 7 bases aligning to TRBD1. The J segment lost 0 bases and the V segment lost 1 base, leaving 4 bases of the junction unmatched. The CDR3 sequence is 15 residues long. Per germline, CDR1 SGDLS and CDR2 YYNGEE. CDR3 region: CASSVSWDSSYEQYF. As DNA, the CDR3 is TGTGCCAGCAGCGTATCCTGGGACAGCTCCTACGAGCAGTACTTC.